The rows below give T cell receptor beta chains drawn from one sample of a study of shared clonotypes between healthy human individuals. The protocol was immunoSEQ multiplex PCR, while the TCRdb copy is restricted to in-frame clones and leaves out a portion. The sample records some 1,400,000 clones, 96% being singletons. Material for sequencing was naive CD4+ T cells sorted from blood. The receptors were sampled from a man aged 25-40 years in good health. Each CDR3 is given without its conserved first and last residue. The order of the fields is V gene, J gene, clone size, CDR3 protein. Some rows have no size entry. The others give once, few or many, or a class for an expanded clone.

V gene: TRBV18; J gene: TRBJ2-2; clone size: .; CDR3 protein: ASSPIVGSTGPGELF
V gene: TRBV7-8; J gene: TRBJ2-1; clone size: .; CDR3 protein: ASSPRGDLTNEQF
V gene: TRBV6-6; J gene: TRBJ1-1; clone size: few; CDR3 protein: ASSYSAGNMNTEAF
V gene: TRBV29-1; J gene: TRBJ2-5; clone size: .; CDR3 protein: SVALAALGETQY
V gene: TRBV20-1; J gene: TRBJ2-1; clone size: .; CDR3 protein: SAWTNEQF
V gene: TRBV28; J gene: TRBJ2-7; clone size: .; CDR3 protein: ASSFDRVSYEQY
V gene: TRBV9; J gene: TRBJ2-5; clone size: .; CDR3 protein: ASSVVAGGIQETQY
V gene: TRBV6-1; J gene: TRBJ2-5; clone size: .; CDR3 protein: ASIDPGGKETQY
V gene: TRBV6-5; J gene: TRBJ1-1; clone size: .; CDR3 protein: ASSYGGDTEAF
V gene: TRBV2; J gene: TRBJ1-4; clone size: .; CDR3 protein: ASRGQSEKLF
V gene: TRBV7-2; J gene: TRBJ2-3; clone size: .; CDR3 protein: ASSLGTFTDTQY
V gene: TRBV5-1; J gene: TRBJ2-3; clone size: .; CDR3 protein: ASSSRTRTTDTQY
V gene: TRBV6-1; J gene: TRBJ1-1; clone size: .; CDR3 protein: ASNRRGGEAF
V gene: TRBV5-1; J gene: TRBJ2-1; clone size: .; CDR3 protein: ASSPRAGAGNEQF
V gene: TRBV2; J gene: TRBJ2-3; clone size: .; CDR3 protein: ASKRGSTDTQY
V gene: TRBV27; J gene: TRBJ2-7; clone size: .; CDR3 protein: ASSLSGEVGQY
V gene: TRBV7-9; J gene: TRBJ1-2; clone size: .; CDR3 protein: ASSLLPYYGYT
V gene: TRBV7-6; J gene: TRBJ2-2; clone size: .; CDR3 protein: ASSYLSGGQVNTGELF
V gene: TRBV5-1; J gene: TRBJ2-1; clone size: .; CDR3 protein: ASSLVGGHNEQF
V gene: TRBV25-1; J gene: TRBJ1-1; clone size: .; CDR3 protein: ASSARTSGPMNTEAF
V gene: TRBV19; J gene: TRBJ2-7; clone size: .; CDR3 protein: ASSITGINEQY
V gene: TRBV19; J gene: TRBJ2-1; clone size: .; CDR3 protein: ASKGTVRSSYNEQF